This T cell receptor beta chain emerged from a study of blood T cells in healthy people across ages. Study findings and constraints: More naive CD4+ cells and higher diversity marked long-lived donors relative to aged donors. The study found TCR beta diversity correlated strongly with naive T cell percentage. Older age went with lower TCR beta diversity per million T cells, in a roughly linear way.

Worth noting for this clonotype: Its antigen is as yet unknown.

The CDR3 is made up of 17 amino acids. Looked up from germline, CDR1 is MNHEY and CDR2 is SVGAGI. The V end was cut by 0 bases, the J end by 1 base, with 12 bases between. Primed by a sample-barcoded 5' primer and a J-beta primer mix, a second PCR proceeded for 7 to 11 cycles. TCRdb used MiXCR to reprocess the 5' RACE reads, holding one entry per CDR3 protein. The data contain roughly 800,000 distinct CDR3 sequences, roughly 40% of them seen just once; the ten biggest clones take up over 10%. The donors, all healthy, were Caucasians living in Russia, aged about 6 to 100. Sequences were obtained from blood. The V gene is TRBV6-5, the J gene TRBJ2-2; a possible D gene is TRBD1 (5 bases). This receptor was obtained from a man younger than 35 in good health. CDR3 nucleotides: TGTGCCAGCAGTTACTCGAACAGGAAGGGGAACACCGGGGAGCTGTTTTTT. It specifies CASSYSNRKGNTGELFF.